Presented here are 27 T cell receptor beta chains from one specimen sequenced in a study of T cells in Graves' hyperthyroidism and ophthalmopathy. Amplification targeted TCR beta CDR3 regions from RNA transcripts. A set of HTBI primers served as the primers for a first-round RT-PCR of the TCR CDR3. One entry per CDR3 protein, called by TCRdb with MiXCR from the multiplex PCR reads. The sample has about 400,000 distinct CDR3 sequences, about 15% seen once; the top ten hold approximately 32%. The sequencing sample was made of blood. The source of these receptors is a woman under 40 with Graves' hyperthyroidism.

The chain employs TRBV27 and TRBJ2-1, with D possibly being TRBD1 (5 bases). Trimming removed 7 bases from V and 7 bases from J, with 5 bases in between. This CDR3 is built from 10 residues. The germline V gene encodes CDR1 MNHEY and CDR2 SMNVEV (reference sequence). CDR3 DNA: TGTGCCAGCAAGGGGAATGAGCAGTTCTTC. Its translation is CASKGNEQFF.

The gene calls are TRBV27 and TRBJ1-1; 9 bases are shared with TRBD1. CDR3 length: 17 residues. Germline assignment: CDR1 MNHEY and CDR2 SMNVEV (reference sequence). The V gene end was trimmed by 5 bases and the J gene end by 0 bases; junction bases not matched to a gene: 10. As DNA, the CDR3 is TGTGCCAGCAGTGAATCTACAGGGGGCATCGTGAACACTGAAGCTTTCTTT. It specifies CASSESTGGIVNTEAFF.

V usage is TRBV20-1 and J usage is TRBJ2-5; D could derive from TRBD1 or TRBD2 (5 bases each). V dropped 6 bases and J dropped 5 bases, with 16 bases sitting between them. There are 13 residues in the CDR3. The germline V gene has CDR1 DFQATT and CDR2 SNEGSKA (reference sequence). CDR3 sequence (DNA): TGCAGTGCCCCGCTCGGGGCCGGGGAGACCCAGTACTTC. Translation: CSAPLGAGETQYF.

The CDR3 spells CASCTSVSSYEQYF. DNA for the CDR3: TGTGCCAGCTGTACTAGCGTGAGCTCCTACGAGCAGTACTTC. The chain has TRBV6-1 and TRBJ2-7; the match to TRBD2 covers 7 bases. Germline loops: CDR1 MNHNS, CDR2 SASEGT. This CDR3 contains 14 residues. V was clipped by 8 bases and J by 0 bases; unmatched bases: 7.

A few counts support this clonotype. The J gene is TRBJ2-3, the V gene TRBV6-1, with D maybe TRBD1 (6 bases). CDR1 MNHNS and CDR2 SASEGT come from the germline V gene. The length of the CDR3 is 15 residues. V was shortened by 8 bases and J by 5 bases, with 20 bases between the two germline ends. The CDR3: CASLRGGQPKDTQYF. The CDR3 nucleotides are TGTGCCAGCCTCCGAGGGGGTCAACCCAAAGATACGCAGTATTTT.

This clonotype was seen many times. This could be a read error, since a much larger clone is one nucleotide away. The chain couples TRBV7-2 to TRBJ1-5, with TRBD1 identical over 9 bases. CDR3 length: 15 amino acids. Losses at the gene ends were 5 bases for V and 2 bases for J; bases not matched to a gene: 4. CDR1 SGHTA and CDR2 FQGNSA come from the germline V gene. In DNA, the CDR3 is TGTGCCAGCAGCCCCCGGACAGGGGGCAATCAGCCCCAGCATTTT. As protein: CASSPRTGGNQPQHF.

In this sample, this clonotype turned up many times. V and J are TRBV30 and TRBJ1-6; D gene uncertain. This CDR3 has 13 residues. V was trimmed by 4 bases and J by 10 bases, leaving 14 bases between them. The V gene's germline CDR1 is GTSNPN and CDR2 SVGIG (reference sequence). The CDR3, as DNA: TGTGCCTGGACCAAAATACACAGCTCACCCCTCCACTTT. It codes for CAWTKIHSSPLHF. Full variable domain (remainder filled in from reference TRBV30 and TRBJ1-6): SQTIHQWPATLVQPVGSPLSLECTVEGTSNPNLYWYRQAAGRGLQLLFYSVGIGQISSEVPQNLSASRPQDRQFILSSKKLLLSDSGFYLCAWTKIHSSPLHFGNGTRLTVT.

This clonotype was seen only a few times. The J gene is TRBJ2-3, the V gene TRBV2; 7 bases line up with TRBD2. Looked up from germline, CDR1 is SNHLY and CDR2 is FYNNEI. CDR3 length: 14 amino acids. After removal of 3 bases from V and 1 base from J, the junction contained 1 base not matched to a gene. CDR3 loop: CASSDTSGTDTQYF. The CDR3 bases are TGTGCCAGCAGTGATACTAGCGGCACAGATACGCAGTATTTT.

The chain links TRBV20-1 to TRBJ2-1; TRBD2 matches at 7 bases. Germline V gives CDR1 DFQATT, CDR2 SNEGSKA (reference sequence). The ends lost 8 bases at V and 9 bases at J; junction bases unmatched: 19. The CDR3 has 15 residues. CDR3 sequence: CSPKEIAGVKVEQFF. Here the CDR3 DNA reads TGCAGTCCCAAAGAGATTGCGGGAGTTAAGGTTGAGCAGTTCTTC.

This clonotype was counted only a few times. The chain is built from TRBV5-1 and TRBJ2-7; weak D call: TRBD2 (5 bases). Germline CDR1 and CDR2: SGHRS and YFSETQ. Trimming removed 0 bases at V and 0 bases at J, with 13 bases between. The CDR3 length is 16 residues. The CDR3 protein is CASSLGATSISYEQYF. The CDR3 nucleotides are TGCGCCAGCAGCTTGGGGGCTACTAGTATCTCCTACGAGCAGTACTTC.

This sequence joins TRBV10-1 and TRBJ2-3; 12 positions agree with TRBD2. CDR1 WNHNN and CDR2 SYGVQD come from the germline V gene (reference sequence). CDR3 length: 17 amino acids. J was trimmed by 3 bases and V by 4 bases; bases with no gene match: 8. The CDR3 loop is CASSGLAGVGETDTQYF. For the CDR3, the DNA is TGCGCCAGCAGTGGACTAGCGGGAGTGGGAGAAACAGATACGCAGTATTTT.

In this sample, this clonotype turned up a few times. The V call is TRBV7-2, the J call TRBJ2-1, with D unclear. The V end was cut by 1 base, the J end by 4 bases, with 11 bases between. The CDR3 is made up of 15 amino acids. Germline CDR1 SGHTA, CDR2 FQGNSA. The CDR3 DNA is TGTGCCAGCAGCTTAGTCTCAATTGAGTACAATGAGCAGTTCTTC. This sequence encodes CASSLVSIEYNEQFF.

This clonotype was counted many times. The chain links TRBV7-2 to TRBJ2-7; 10 positions agree with TRBD1. Germline trimming cut 5 bases from V and 3 bases from J; bases unmatched to any gene: 7. Germline V gene lookup returns CDR1 SGHTA and CDR2 FQGNSA. The length of the CDR3 is 15 residues. The CDR3 here is CASSGRTGGNYEQYF. The CDR3 DNA follows: TGTGCCAGCAGCGGTAGGACAGGGGGAAACTACGAGCAGTACTTC.

In its sample, this clonotype was seen many times. The V call is TRBV5-1, the J call TRBJ2-3; tentatively, D is TRBD1 (5 bases). Trimming cost V 0 bases and J 2 bases, with 7 bases left between them. Looked up from germline, CDR1 is SGHRS and CDR2 is YFSETQ. CDR3 length: 14 amino acids. This chain's CDR3 is CASSLGQNTDTQYF. In DNA form, the CDR3 reads TGCGCCAGCAGCTTGGGACAGAACACAGATACGCAGTATTTT.

This clonotype was detected ten times or more. The rearrangement joins TRBV2 to TRBJ1-5; D might be TRBD1 (6 bases). This CDR3 is 16 amino acids long. The V and J ends lost 7 bases and 2 bases respectively, with 18 bases between them. Germline lookup yields CDR1 SNHLY and CDR2 FYNNEI. The DNA for the CDR3 is TGTGCCAGCAACCAAGTGGGGGGCAGGGGCAATCAGCCCCAGCATTTT. Translating gives CASNQVGGRGNQPQHF.

This clonotype was detected ten times or more. This chain joins TRBV12-3 or TRBV12-4 and TRBJ2-5; 9 bases match TRBD1. The length of the CDR3 is 13 residues. Trimming removed 6 bases from V and 4 bases from J; junction bases left unmatched: 3. The CDR3 DNA follows: TGTGCCAGCAGCCTGGGACAGGGAGAGACCCAGTACTTC. It specifies CASSLGQGETQYF.

This clonotype was detected many times. The DNA of the CDR3 is TGTGCCAGCAGCCCCGGGACTACCTACAATGAGCAGTTCTTC. It translates to CASSPGTTYNEQFF. The V gene is TRBV7-2, the J gene TRBJ2-1; 7 bases are shared with TRBD2. CDR1 is SGHTA, CDR2 FQGNSA, per germline. The CDR3 runs 14 residues. J gave up 2 bases and V 5 bases, and 3 bases lay outside the gene matches.

The V gene is TRBV7-9, the J gene TRBJ2-3, with TRBD1 identical over 8 bases. V lost 6 bases, J lost 2 bases, and 7 bases stayed unmatched. CDR1 SEHNR and CDR2 FQNEAQ come from the germline V gene (reference sequence). CDR3 size: 15 residues. CDR3 nucleotides: TGTGCCAGCAGGGACAGGGATTGGGACACAGATACGCAGTATTTT. Translation: CASRDRDWDTDTQYF.

With respect to this clonotype: At one of its ends the junction is not consistent with the germline gene, which may arise from a read error. J is TRBJ2-5 and V is TRBV20-1; unclear D gene. Germline loops: CDR1 DFQATT, CDR2 SNEGSKA (reference sequence). The CDR3 loop spans 8 amino acids. The CDR3 region has the DNA TGCAGTGACACACAAAGGGACTTC. Its protein product is CSDTQRDF.

This clonotype was seen repeatedly, ten times or more. The CDR3 is CASSLGPSGRKFF. The CDR3 DNA reads TGTGCCAGCAGCTTAGGGCCTAGCGGGAGAAAGTTCTTC. This sequence joins TRBV7-2 and TRBJ2-1; 10 nucleotides agree with TRBD2. Trimming at V came to 1 base and at J to 14 bases, leaving 5 bases not matched to a gene. The CDR3 runs to 13 residues. Germline CDR1 is SGHTA and CDR2 is FQGNSA.

The chain has TRBV10-3 and TRBJ2-7; the D gene is possibly TRBD1 (6 bases). Germline V gene lookup returns CDR1 ENHRY and CDR2 SYGVKD. This CDR3 has 12 residues. V was trimmed by 6 bases and J by 5 bases, leaving 11 bases between them. The CDR3 spells CAIRKTGNEQYF. CDR3 nucleotides: TGTGCCATCAGAAAAACAGGGAACGAGCAGTACTTC.

This clonotype was recorded many times. V usage is TRBV7-9 and J usage is TRBJ2-1, with 13 bases that match TRBD2. This CDR3 is 16 amino acids long. The germline V gene encodes CDR1 SEHNR and CDR2 FQNEAQ (reference sequence). Trimming took 4 bases from V and 6 from J; bases not matched to a gene: 6. CDR3: CASSSRLAGGSNEQFF. The CDR3 DNA follows: TGTGCCAGCAGCTCTAGACTAGCGGGAGGCTCCAATGAGCAGTTCTTC.

This chain's CDR3 is CASSSHSRQGSYEQYF. CDR3 DNA sequence: TGTGCCAGTAGTAGCCATTCTAGGCAGGGGAGCTACGAGCAGTACTTC. The chain is built from TRBV19 and TRBJ2-7; a possible D gene is TRBD1 (6 bases). The CDR3 is 16 amino acids. Germline V lookup: CDR1 LNHDA, CDR2 SQIVND (reference sequence). V was clipped by 4 bases and J by 3 bases, with 19 bases between them. Variable domain in full (rest from reference TRBV19 and TRBJ2-7): DGGITQSPKYLFRKEGQNVTLSCEQNLNHDAMYWYRQDPGQGLRLIYYSQIVNDFQKGDIAEGYSVSREKKESFPLTVTSAQKNPTAFYLCASSSHSRQGSYEQYFGPGTRLTVT.

This clonotype has more than one count but fewer than ten. This chain uses TRBV4-1 with TRBJ1-6; TRBD1 might be the D (5 bases). The length of the CDR3 is 14 residues. The V gene's germline CDR1 is MGHRA and CDR2 YSYEKL. V lost 0 bases, J lost 9 bases, and 9 bases lay in between. This CDR3 reads CASSQEGASSPLHF. CDR3 DNA: TGCGCCAGCAGCCAAGAAGGGGCTAGTTCACCCCTCCACTTT.

This clonotype was seen at least ten times. V usage is TRBV10-3 and J usage is TRBJ2-1; D tentatively reads TRBD1 or TRBD2 (5 bases each). This CDR3 has 19 residues. V lost 4 bases, J lost 1 base, and 23 bases lay in between. Germline V gives CDR1 ENHRY, CDR2 SYGVKD. The DNA for the CDR3 is TGTGCCATCAGTGTAATCGGGACCCTGACCCTTCTATCCTACAATGAGCAGTTCTTC. Translating gives CAISVIGTLTLLSYNEQFF.

This clonotype occurred a few times. The rearrangement links TRBV24-1 to TRBJ1-2, with a weak D call TRBD1 (5 bases). The V end was cut by 7 bases, the J end by 8 bases, with 16 bases between. The germline gives CDR1 KGHDR, CDR2 SFDVKD. The CDR3 is 13 amino acids. CDR3 protein: CATSRDAAGGYTF. The CDR3 nucleotides read TGTGCCACCAGCAGGGACGCCGCAGGGGGCTACACCTTC.

There are many counts of this clonotype. Compared with germline, one end of the junction differs, possibly owing to a read error. The rearrangement links TRBV28 to TRBJ2-5, with 10 positions matching TRBD1. CDR3 length: 13 residues. Germline V gene lookup returns CDR1 MDHEN and CDR2 SYDVKM. CDR3 amino acids: CASSRDRGETRYF. The DNA of the CDR3 is TGTGCCAGCAGTCGGGACAGGGGAGAGACCCGGTACTTC.